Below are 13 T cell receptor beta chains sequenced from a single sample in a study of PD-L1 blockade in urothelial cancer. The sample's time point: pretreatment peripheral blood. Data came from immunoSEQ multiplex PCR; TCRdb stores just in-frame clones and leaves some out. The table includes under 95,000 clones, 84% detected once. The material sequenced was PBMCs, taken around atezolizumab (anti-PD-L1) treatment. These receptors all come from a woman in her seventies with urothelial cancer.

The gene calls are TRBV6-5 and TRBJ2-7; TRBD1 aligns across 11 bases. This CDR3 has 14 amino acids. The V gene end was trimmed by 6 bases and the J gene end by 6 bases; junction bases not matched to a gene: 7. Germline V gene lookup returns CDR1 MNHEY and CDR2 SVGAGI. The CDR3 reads CASSLDRGQGEQYF. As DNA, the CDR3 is TGTGCCAGCAGCCTGGACAGGGGGCAGGGCGAGCAGTACTTC.

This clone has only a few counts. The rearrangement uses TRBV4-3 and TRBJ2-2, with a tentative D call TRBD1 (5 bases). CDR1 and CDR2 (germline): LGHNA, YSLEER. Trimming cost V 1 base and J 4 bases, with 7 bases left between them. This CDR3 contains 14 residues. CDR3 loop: CASSQGQITGELFF. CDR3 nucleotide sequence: TGCGCCAGCAGCCAAGGACAGATCACCGGGGAGCTGTTTTTT.

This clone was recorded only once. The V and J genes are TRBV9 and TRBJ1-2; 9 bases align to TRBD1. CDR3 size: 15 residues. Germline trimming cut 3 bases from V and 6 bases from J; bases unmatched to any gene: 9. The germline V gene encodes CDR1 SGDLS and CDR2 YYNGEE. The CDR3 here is CASSALQGADHGYTF. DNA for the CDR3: TGTGCCAGCAGCGCATTACAGGGGGCAGATCATGGCTACACCTTC.

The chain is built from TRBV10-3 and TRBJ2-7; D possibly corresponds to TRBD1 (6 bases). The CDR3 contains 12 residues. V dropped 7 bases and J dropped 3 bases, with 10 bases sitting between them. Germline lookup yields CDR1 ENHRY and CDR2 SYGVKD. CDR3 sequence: CAIKGQHYEQYF. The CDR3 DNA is TGTGCCATCAAGGGACAACACTACGAGCAGTACTTC.

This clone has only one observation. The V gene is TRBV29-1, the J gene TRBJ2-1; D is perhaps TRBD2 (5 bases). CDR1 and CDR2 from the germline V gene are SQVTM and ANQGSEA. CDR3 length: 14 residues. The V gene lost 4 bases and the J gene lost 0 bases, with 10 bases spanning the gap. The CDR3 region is CSVVGVNSYNEQFF. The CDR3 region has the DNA TGCAGCGTTGTCGGGGTCAACTCCTACAATGAGCAGTTCTTC.

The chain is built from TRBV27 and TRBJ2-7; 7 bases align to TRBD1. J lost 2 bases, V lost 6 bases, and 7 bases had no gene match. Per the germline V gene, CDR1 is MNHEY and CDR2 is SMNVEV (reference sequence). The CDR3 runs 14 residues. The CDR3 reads CASRRQGGPYEQYF. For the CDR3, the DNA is TGTGCCAGCAGGCGACAGGGCGGACCCTACGAGCAGTACTTC.

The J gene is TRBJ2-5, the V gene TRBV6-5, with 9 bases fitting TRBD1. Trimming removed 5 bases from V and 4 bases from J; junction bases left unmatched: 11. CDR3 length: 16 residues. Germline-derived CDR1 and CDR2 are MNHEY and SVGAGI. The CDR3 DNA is TGTGCCAGCAGTCACTTAACAGGGGGCAGTCGAGAGACCCAGTACTTC. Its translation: CASSHLTGGSRETQYF.

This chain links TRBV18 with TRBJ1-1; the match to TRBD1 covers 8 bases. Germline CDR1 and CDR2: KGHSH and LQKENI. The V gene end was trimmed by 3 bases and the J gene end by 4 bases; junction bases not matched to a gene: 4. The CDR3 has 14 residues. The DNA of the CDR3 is TGTGCCAGCTCACCCCGGACAGGGAGCACTGAAGCTTTCTTT. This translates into CASSPRTGSTEAFF.

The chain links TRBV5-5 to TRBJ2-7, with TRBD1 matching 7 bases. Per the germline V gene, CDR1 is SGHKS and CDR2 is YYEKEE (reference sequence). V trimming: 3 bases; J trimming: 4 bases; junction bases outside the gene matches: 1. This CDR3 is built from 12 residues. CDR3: CASSWDSYEQYF. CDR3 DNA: TGTGCCAGCAGCTGGGACAGTTACGAGCAGTACTTC. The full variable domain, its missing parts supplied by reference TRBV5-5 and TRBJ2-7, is DAGVTQSPTHLIKTRGQQVTLRCSPISGHKSVSWYQQVLGQGPQFIFQYYEKEERGRGNFPDRFSARQFPNYSSELNVNALLLGDSALYLCASSWDSYEQYFGPGTRLTVT.

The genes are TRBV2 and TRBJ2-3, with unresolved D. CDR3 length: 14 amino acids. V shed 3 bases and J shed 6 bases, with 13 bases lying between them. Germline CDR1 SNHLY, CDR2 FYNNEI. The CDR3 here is CASSDEARLDTQYF. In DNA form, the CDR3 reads TGTGCCAGCAGTGACGAAGCCCGCTTGGATACGCAGTATTTT.

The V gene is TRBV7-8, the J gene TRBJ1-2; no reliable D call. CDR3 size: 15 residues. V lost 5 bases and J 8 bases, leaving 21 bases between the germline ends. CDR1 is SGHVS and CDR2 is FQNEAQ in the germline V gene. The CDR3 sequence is CASSPSGFPQWGYTF. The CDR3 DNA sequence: TGTGCCAGCAGCCCCTCCGGGTTCCCTCAGTGGGGCTACACCTTC.

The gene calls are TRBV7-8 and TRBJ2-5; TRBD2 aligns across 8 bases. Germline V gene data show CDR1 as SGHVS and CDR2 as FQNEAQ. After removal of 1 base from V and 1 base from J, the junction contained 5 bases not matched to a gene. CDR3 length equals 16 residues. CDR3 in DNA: TGTGCCAGCAGCTTAGGCGGGCGGGGGGCCCAAGAGACCCAGTACTTC. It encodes CASSLGGRGAQETQYF.

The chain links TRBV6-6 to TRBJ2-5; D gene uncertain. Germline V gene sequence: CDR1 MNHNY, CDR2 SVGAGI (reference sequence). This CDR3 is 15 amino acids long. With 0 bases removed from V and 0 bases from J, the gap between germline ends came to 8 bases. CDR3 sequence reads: CASSYSGTNQETQYF. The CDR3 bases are TGTGCCAGCAGTTACTCTGGCACTAACCAAGAGACCCAGTACTTC.